The rows below give T cell receptor beta chains drawn from one sample of a study of shared clonotypes between healthy human individuals. Data came from immunoSEQ multiplex PCR; TCRdb stores just in-frame clones and leaves some out. Here the sample spans roughly 2,000,000 clones, about 95% being singletons. The sample comprised naive CD8+ T cells sorted from blood. The receptor set was obtained from a man aged 18 to 30 in good health. Each CDR3 is given with its conserved first and last residue. D genes are given only for firm matches.

V gene,D gene,J gene,CDR3 protein,CDR3 DNA
TRBV5-6,TRBD1,TRBJ1-1,CASSWTGGTEAFF,TGTGCCAGCAGCTGGACAGGGGGCACTGAAGCTTTCTTT
TRBV5-6,TRBD2,TRBJ2-7,CASSSRLAGAAEQYF,TGTGCCAGCAGCTCCAGACTAGCGGGAGCGGCCGAGCAGTACTTC
TRBV13,TRBD1,TRBJ2-3,CASSLGQGPDTQYF,TGTGCCAGCAGCCTGGGACAGGGACCAGATACGCAGTATTTT
TRBV11-2,NA,TRBJ1-3,CASSLDLSSGNTIYF,TGTGCCAGCAGCTTAGATCTCAGCTCTGGAAACACCATATATTTT
TRBV10-3,TRBD1,TRBJ1-6,CAISEDTGGSPLHF,TGTGCCATCAGTGAGGATACAGGGGGTTCACCCCTCCACTTT
TRBV10-3,NA,TRBJ2-7,CAISPTGQLATYEQYF,TGTGCCATCAGTCCTACCGGACAGCTAGCAACCTACGAGCAGTACTTC
TRBV5-1,TRBD1,TRBJ2-7,CASSLSPGQGTYEQYF,TGCGCCAGCAGCTTGAGCCCGGGACAGGGTACCTACGAGCAGTACTTC
TRBV9,TRBD2,TRBJ2-3,CASSGGLALGDTQYF,TGTGCCAGCAGCGGGGGACTAGCTTTGGGAGATACGCAGTATTTT
TRBV30,NA,TRBJ1-1,CAWSSSNTEAFF,TGTGCCTGGAGCAGCTCGAACACTGAAGCTTTCTTT
TRBV19,NA,TRBJ1-1,CARGRHRPELSTEAFF,TGTGCCAGGGGAAGACATCGGCCTGAACTGTCGACTGAAGCTTTCTTT
TRBV6-1,NA,TRBJ2-7,CASAARGSYEQYF,TGTGCCAGCGCCGCCCGCGGATCCTACGAGCAGTACTTC